This is a list of T cell receptor beta chains from one sample in a study of blood T cell repertoires in COVID-19. The protocol was immunoSEQ multiplex PCR, while the TCRdb copy is restricted to in-frame clones and leaves out a portion. The sample yields 200,000 or so clones, around 90% seen once. The source material was PBMCs or T cells enriched from blood (not recorded which). All receptors derive from a man under 40 who had recovered from COVID-19. The CDR3 runs from the conserved cysteine through the conserved F or W. A D gene is named only where the DNA matches it firmly. Clone size is stated in some rows and not others, as once, few, many or a class when expanded.

d_gene	v_gene	abundance	j_gene	CDR3aa	CDR3nt
NA	TRBV19	NA	TRBJ1-1	CASTDHRDTEAFF	TGTGCCAGTACGGACCACAGGGATACTGAAGCTTTCTTT
TRBD2	TRBV5-6	NA	TRBJ2-7	CASSLVAGTYEQYF	TGTGCCAGCAGCTTGGTAGCGGGCACCTACGAGCAGTACTTC
TRBD1	TRBV11-2	NA	TRBJ1-1	CASSTGQVMNTEAFF	TGTGCCAGCAGCACGGGACAGGTCATGAACACTGAAGCTTTCTTT
NA	TRBV7-3	NA	TRBJ2-3	CASSHGVTDTQYF	TGTGCCAGCAGCCACGGGGTTACAGATACGCAGTATTTT
NA	TRBV11-3	NA	TRBJ2-1	CASSLGRGANEQFF	TGTGCCAGCAGCTTAGGCAGGGGTGCCAATGAGCAGTTCTTC
NA	TRBV6-5	NA	TRBJ1-1	CASSIGRGTEAFF	TGTGCCAGCAGTATCGGCCGGGGCACTGAAGCTTTCTTT
NA	TRBV9	NA	TRBJ2-1	CASSVGGRHQFF	TGTGCCAGCAGCGTAGGGGGCAGGCATCAGTTCTTC
NA	TRBV21-1	NA	TRBJ1-4	CASSKAGGFEKLFF	TGTGCCAGCAGCAAGGCAGGGGGCTTTGAAAAACTGTTTTTT
TRBD1	TRBV6-2/TRBV6-3	NA	TRBJ1-2	CASSYRDRTNYGYTF	TGTGCCAGCAGTTACCGGGACAGGACTAACTATGGCTACACCTTC
NA	TRBV7-9	NA	TRBJ2-7	CASSGSERYEQYF	TGTGCCAGCAGCGGGAGCGAACGCTACGAGCAGTACTTC
NA	TRBV5-1	NA	TRBJ2-1	CASSLQTGGNEQFF	TGCGCCAGCAGCTTGCAGACTGGCGGAAATGAGCAGTTCTTC
TRBD1	TRBV14	once	TRBJ2-4	CAREDRGLLGIQYF	TGTGCCAGGGAGGACAGGGGGCTTTTAGGGATTCAGTACTTC
NA	TRBV9	NA	TRBJ2-1	CASSVETRGDEQFF	TGTGCCAGCAGCGTAGAGACTAGGGGCGATGAGCAGTTCTTC
NA	TRBV5-5	NA	TRBJ1-1	CASSLVGEMNTEAFF	TGTGCCAGCAGCTTGGTAGGAGAGATGAACACTGAAGCTTTCTTT
TRBD1	TRBV3-1/TRBV3-2	NA	TRBJ1-2	CASSQGPGTGGFGYTF	TGTGCCAGCAGCCAAGGACCCGGGACAGGGGGCTTCGGCTACACCTTC
TRBD2	TRBV11-3	NA	TRBJ2-1	CASSARTSGGQFF	TGTGCCAGCAGCGCGCGGACTAGCGGGGGGCAGTTCTTC
TRBD2	TRBV6-2/TRBV6-3	once	TRBJ2-7	CASSPGLAGGKGKVYEQYF	TGTGCCAGCAGCCCTGGACTAGCGGGAGGTAAGGGGAAAGTCTACGAGCAGTACTTC
NA	TRBV19	NA	TRBJ1-2	CASSIFSGTYGYTF	TGTGCCAGTAGTATCTTCTCCGGGACTTATGGCTACACCTTC
NA	TRBV7-9	NA	TRBJ2-7	CASSLVPRSYEQYF	TGTGCCAGCAGCTTAGTACCGAGGTCCTACGAGCAGTACTTC
TRBD2	TRBV3-1/TRBV3-2	NA	TRBJ2-1	CASSPPWTSGRSGEQFF	TGTGCCAGCAGCCCCCCCTGGACTAGCGGGAGATCAGGGGAGCAGTTCTTC
NA	TRBV5-1	NA	TRBJ1-1	CASRRRQETNTEAFF	TGCGCCAGCAGACGCAGACAGGAAACGAACACTGAAGCTTTCTTT
NA	TRBV28	NA	TRBJ2-3	CASSHQRQPASTDTQYF	TGTGCCAGCAGTCATCAGCGGCAACCCGCTAGCACAGATACGCAGTATTTT
TRBD1	TRBV7-9	NA	TRBJ1-2	CASSLATGVSGYTF	TGTGCCAGCAGCTTAGCGACAGGGGTAAGCGGCTACACCTTC
NA	TRBV25-1	NA	TRBJ1-3	CASMKGGTGNTIYF	TGTGCCAGCATGAAGGGGGGGACTGGAAACACCATATATTTT
NA	TRBV29-1	NA	TRBJ2-7	CSVEVATGGYYEQYF	TGCAGCGTCGAAGTGGCGACGGGTGGATACTACGAGCAGTACTTC
NA	TRBV2	NA	TRBJ1-2	CASSSGLGGYTF	TGTGCCAGCAGCTCGGGGTTGGGAGGCTACACCTTC
NA	TRBV7-2	NA	TRBJ1-6	CASSPSPPTAKGPLHF	TGTGCCAGCAGCCCATCCCCTCCGACAGCCAAGGGTCCCCTCCACTTT
NA	TRBV4-3	NA	TRBJ1-6	CASSQAVDGNSPLHF	TGCGCCAGCAGCCAGGCGGTCGATGGGAATTCACCCCTCCACTTT
TRBD1	TRBV5-1	NA	TRBJ1-1	CASSQGQGGTEAFF	TGCGCCAGCAGTCAGGGACAGGGGGGCACTGAAGCTTTCTTT
TRBD2	TRBV2	NA	TRBJ2-1	CASSDQRGAGVEFF	TGTGCCAGCAGTGACCAGCGGGGGGCCGGGGTGGAGTTCTTC
TRBD2	TRBV6-1	NA	TRBJ2-3	CASSFGGAGTDTQYF	TGTGCCAGCAGTTTCGGGGGGGCCGGCACAGATACGCAGTATTTT
NA	TRBV28	few	TRBJ1-5	CASIDRGNQPQHF	TGTGCCAGCATTGACAGAGGAAATCAGCCCCAGCATTTT
NA	TRBV9	NA	TRBJ1-3	CASSPAGSTIYF	TGTGCCAGCAGCCCCGCGGGGTCCACCATATATTTT
NA	TRBV5-5	NA	TRBJ1-2	CASSSRPLQEIINYGYTF	TGTGCCAGCAGCTCCCGACCGCTACAGGAAATTATAAACTATGGCTACACCTTC
TRBD1	TRBV5-1	NA	TRBJ1-4	CASSLGQGNEKLFF	TGCGCCAGCAGCCTGGGACAGGGCAATGAAAAACTGTTTTTT
TRBD1	TRBV6-5	few	TRBJ2-7	CASSYRTGAYEQYF	TGTGCCAGCAGTTACCGGACAGGGGCCTACGAGCAGTACTTC
NA	TRBV11-2	NA	TRBJ2-7	CASSPILGITTGEQYF	TGTGCCAGCAGCCCCATCCTAGGAATCACTACGGGGGAGCAGTACTTC
TRBD1	TRBV6-1	NA	TRBJ1-6	CASSVDRRPKYNSPLHF	TGTGCCAGCAGTGTGGACAGGCGACCGAAATATAATTCACCCCTCCACTTT
TRBD1	TRBV4-1	once	TRBJ1-2	CASSQEVGTGGSGYTF	TGCGCCAGCAGCCAAGAGGTGGGGACAGGGGGCAGTGGCTACACCTTC
NA	TRBV29-1	NA	TRBJ1-1	CSVAPRGTEAFF	TGCAGCGTTGCGCCGCGGGGCACTGAAGCTTTCTTT
TRBD1	TRBV5-1	NA	TRBJ1-2	CASSLGATGGYGYTF	TGCGCCAGCAGCTTGGGAGCGACAGGGGGTTATGGCTACACCTTC
NA	TRBV19	NA	TRBJ1-5	CASSIREGQPQHF	TGTGCCAGTAGTATAAGGGAGGGGCAGCCCCAGCATTTT
NA	TRBV12-3/TRBV12-4	NA	TRBJ1-1	CASRTQGRTEAFF	TGTGCCAGCAGGACACAGGGACGGACTGAAGCTTTCTTT
TRBD1	TRBV7-2	NA	TRBJ1-1	CASSFPGQGAITEAFF	TGTGCCAGCAGCTTTCCGGGACAGGGGGCCATCACTGAAGCTTTCTTT
TRBD2	TRBV4-3	NA	TRBJ2-7	CASSQEGLGGSGMAYEQYF	TGCGCCAGCAGCCAAGAGGGGTTGGGGGGTAGCGGGATGGCCTACGAGCAGTACTTC
NA	TRBV4-1	NA	TRBJ1-1	CASSVPSNTEAFF	TGCGCCAGCTCGGTACCTTCAAACACTGAAGCTTTCTTT
TRBD1	TRBV5-6	NA	TRBJ2-7	CASSWGAGQGSSYEQYF	TGTGCCAGCAGCTGGGGGGCTGGACAGGGGTCCTCCTACGAGCAGTACTTC
TRBD1	TRBV30	NA	TRBJ1-2	CAWNRGTHGYTF	TGTGCCTGGAACAGGGGGACTCATGGCTACACCTTC
NA	TRBV29-1	NA	TRBJ1-2	CSVGLGANYGYTF	TGCAGCGTTGGACTGGGGGCGAACTATGGCTACACCTTC
NA	TRBV2	once	TRBJ2-7	CASRQDRYEQYF	TGTGCCAGCAGGCAGGACAGATACGAGCAGTACTTC
NA	TRBV7-2	NA	TRBJ1-5	CASSSEGGNQPQHF	TGTGCCAGCAGCTCAGAGGGCGGCAATCAGCCCCAGCATTTT
TRBD1	TRBV6-5	NA	TRBJ1-6	CASSYSDRPLRSPLHF	TGTGCCAGCAGTTACTCGGACAGGCCCCTACGATCACCCCTCCACTTT
NA	TRBV7-2	NA	TRBJ2-1	CASSFGATHNEQFF	TGTGCCAGCAGCTTTGGAGCAACACACAATGAGCAGTTCTTC
TRBD2	TRBV7-9	once	TRBJ2-7	CASSPLGGGSSYEQYF	TGTGCCAGCAGCCCCCTTGGGGGGGGAAGCTCCTACGAGCAGTACTTC
TRBD1	TRBV27	once	TRBJ1-6	CASSFGIQGGGSPLHF	TGTGCCAGCAGTTTCGGGATTCAGGGGGGTGGCTCACCCCTCCACTTT
NA	TRBV29-1	NA	TRBJ2-4	CSVPESSKNIQYF	TGCAGCGTCCCGGAGAGTTCCAAAAACATTCAGTACTTC
NA	TRBV5-1	NA	TRBJ1-1	CASSLGGGWVNTEAFF	TGCGCCAGCAGCTTGGGTGGAGGTTGGGTAAACACTGAAGCTTTCTTT
TRBD1	TRBV29-1	NA	TRBJ2-3	CSVGQGASDTQYF	TGCAGCGTTGGGCAGGGGGCTTCAGATACGCAGTATTTT
TRBD2	TRBV11-2	NA	TRBJ2-1	CASSLEVGGRRGGSYNEQFF	TGTGCCAGCAGCTTAGAGGTTGGTGGAAGGCGGGGGGGCTCCTACAATGAGCAGTTCTTC
NA	TRBV6-5	NA	TRBJ1-5	CASSYDTDQPQHF	TGTGCCAGCAGTTATGACACGGATCAGCCCCAGCATTTT